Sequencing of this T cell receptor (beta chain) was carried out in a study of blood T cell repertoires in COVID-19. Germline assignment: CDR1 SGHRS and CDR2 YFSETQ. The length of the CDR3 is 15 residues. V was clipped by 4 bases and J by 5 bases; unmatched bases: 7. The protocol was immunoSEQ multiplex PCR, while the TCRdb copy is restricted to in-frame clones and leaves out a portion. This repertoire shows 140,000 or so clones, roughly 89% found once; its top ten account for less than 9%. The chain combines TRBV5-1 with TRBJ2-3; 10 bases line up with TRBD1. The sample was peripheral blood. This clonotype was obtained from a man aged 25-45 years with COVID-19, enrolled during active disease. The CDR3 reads CASSRRDRGVDTQYF. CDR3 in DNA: TGCGCCAGCAGCAGGAGGGACAGGGGTGTAGATACGCAGTATTTT. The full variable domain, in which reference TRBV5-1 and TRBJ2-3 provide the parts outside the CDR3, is KAGVTQTPRYLIKTRGQQVTLSCSPISGHRSVSWYQQTPGQGLQFLFEYFSETQRNKGNFPGRFSGRQFSNSRSEMNVSTLELGDSALYLCASSRRDRGVDTQYFGPGTRLTVL.